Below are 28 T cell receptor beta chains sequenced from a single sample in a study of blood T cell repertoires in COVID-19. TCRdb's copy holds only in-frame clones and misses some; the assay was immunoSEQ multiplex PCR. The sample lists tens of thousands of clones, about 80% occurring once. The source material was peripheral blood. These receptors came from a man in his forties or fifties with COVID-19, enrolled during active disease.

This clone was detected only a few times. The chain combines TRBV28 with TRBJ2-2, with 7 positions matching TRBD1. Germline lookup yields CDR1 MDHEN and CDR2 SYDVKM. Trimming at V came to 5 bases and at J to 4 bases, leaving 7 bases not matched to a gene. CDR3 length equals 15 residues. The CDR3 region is CASSLAGTATGELFF. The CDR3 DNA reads TGTGCCAGCAGTCTCGCCGGGACAGCCACCGGGGAGCTGTTTTTT. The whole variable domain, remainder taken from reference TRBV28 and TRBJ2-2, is DVKVTQSSRYLVKRTGEKVFLECVQDMDHENMFWYRQDPGLGLRLIYFSYDVKMKEKGDIPEGYSVSREKKERFSLILESASTNQTSMYLCASSLAGTATGELFFGEGSRLTVL.

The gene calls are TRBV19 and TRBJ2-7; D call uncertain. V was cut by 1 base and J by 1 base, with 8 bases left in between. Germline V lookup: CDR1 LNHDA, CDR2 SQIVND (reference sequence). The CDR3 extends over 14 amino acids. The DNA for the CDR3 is TGTGCCAGTAGTATAGGGGCAGGATCCTACGAGCAGTACTTC. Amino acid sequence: CASSIGAGSYEQYF.

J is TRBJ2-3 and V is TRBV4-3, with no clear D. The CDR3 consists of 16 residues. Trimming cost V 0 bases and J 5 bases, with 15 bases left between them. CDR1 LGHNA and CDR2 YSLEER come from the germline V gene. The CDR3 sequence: CASSQETTRLGDTQYF. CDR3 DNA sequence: TGCGCCAGCAGCCAAGAGACAACTCGTTTGGGAGATACGCAGTATTTT.

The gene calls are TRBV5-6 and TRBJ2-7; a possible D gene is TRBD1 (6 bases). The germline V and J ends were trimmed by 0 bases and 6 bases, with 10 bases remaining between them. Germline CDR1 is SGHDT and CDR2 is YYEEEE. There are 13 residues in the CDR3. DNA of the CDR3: TGTGCCAGCAGCTTGGAGGGGGTCGGCGAGCAGTACTTC. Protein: CASSLEGVGEQYF. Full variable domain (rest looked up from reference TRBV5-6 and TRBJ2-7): DAGVTQSPTHLIKTRGQQVTLRCSPKSGHDTVSWYQQALGQGPQFIFQYYEEEERQRGNFPDRFSGHQFPNYSSELNVNALLLGDSALYLCASSLEGVGEQYFGPGTRLTVT.

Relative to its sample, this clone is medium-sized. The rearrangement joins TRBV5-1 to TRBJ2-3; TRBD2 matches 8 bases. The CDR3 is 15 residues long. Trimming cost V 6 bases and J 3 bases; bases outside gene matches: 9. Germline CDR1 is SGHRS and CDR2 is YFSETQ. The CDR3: CASTLERGLTDTQYF. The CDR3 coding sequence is TGCGCCAGCACCCTAGAGCGGGGGCTAACAGATACGCAGTATTTT. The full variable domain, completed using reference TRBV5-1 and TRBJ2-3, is KAGVTQTPRYLIKTRGQQVTLSCSPISGHRSVSWYQQTPGQGLQFLFEYFSETQRNKGNFPGRFSGRQFSNSRSEMNVSTLELGDSALYLCASTLERGLTDTQYFGPGTRLTVL.

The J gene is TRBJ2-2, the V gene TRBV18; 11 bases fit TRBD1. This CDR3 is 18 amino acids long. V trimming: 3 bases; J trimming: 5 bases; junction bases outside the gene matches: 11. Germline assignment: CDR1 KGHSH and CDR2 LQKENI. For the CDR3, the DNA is TGTGCCAGCTCACCCCCACCTGGACAGGGGGCATGGACCGGGGAGCTGTTTTTT. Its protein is CASSPPPGQGAWTGELFF.

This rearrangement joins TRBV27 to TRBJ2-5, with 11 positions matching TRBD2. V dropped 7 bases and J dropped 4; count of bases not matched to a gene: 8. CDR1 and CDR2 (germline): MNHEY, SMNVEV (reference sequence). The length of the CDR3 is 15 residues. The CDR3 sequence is CASTRASGRTETQYF. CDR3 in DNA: TGTGCCAGCACAAGGGCTAGCGGGAGGACAGAGACCCAGTACTTC.

CDR3 residues: CASLEIDEQYF. The CDR3 DNA reads TGCGCCAGCTTGGAGATTGACGAGCAGTACTTC. The rearrangement uses TRBV10-2 and TRBJ2-7; D remains unclear. CDR1 and CDR2 (germline): WSHSY, SAAADI. Between the trimmed V and J ends, which lost 8 bases and 5 bases, there was a span of 10 bases. The CDR3 runs to 11 residues.

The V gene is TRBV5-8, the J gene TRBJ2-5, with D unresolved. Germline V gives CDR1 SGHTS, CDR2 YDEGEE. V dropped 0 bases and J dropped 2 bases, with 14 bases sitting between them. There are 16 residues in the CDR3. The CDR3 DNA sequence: TGTGCCAGCAGCTTGGTCCCCCGGCGGCTACAAGAGACCCAGTACTTC. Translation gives CASSLVPRRLQETQYF.

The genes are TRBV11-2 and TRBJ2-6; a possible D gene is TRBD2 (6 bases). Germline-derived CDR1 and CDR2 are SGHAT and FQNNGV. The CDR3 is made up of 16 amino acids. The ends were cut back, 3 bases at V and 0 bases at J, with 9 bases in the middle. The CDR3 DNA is TGTGCCAGCAGCTTCGGGGGTGGCTCTGGGGCCAACGTCCTGACTTTC. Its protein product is CASSFGGGSGANVLTF.

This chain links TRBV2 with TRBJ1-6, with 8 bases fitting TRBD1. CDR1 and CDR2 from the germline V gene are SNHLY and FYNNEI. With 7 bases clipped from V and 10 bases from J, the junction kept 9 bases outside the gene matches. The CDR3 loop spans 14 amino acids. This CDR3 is CASTRGTGGSPLHF. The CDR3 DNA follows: TGTGCCAGCACCAGGGGGACAGGAGGCTCACCCCTCCACTTT.

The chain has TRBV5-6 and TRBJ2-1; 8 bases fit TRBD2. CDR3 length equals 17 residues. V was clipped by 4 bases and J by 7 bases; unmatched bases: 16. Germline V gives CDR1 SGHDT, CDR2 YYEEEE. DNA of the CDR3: TGTGCCAGCAGCATAACCTCAGCGGGAGTGAATGCGAATGAGCAGTTCTTC. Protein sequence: CASSITSAGVNANEQFF.

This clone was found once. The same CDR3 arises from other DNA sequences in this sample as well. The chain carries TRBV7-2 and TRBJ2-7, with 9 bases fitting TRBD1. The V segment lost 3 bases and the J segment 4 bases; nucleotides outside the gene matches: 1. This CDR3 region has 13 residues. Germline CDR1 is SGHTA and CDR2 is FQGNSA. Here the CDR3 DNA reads TGTGCCAGCAGCTTGGACAGGGGATACGAGCAGTACTTC. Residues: CASSLDRGYEQYF.

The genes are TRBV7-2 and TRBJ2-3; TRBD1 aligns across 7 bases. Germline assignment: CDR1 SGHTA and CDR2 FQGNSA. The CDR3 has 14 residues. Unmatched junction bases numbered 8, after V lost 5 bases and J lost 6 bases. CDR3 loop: CASSKDRVVDTQYF. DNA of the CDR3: TGTGCCAGCAGCAAAGACAGGGTTGTGGATACGCAGTATTTT.

Here the CDR3 DNA reads TGCACCAGCAGCCAAGATAGGAGGGGGCAACGGGAAAAACTGTTTTTT. As protein: CTSSQDRRGQREKLFF. J is TRBJ1-4 and V is TRBV1; whether TRBD1, the table's D call, matches the DNA was not checked. TRBV1 is a pseudogene segment. The CDR3 is 16 residues long.

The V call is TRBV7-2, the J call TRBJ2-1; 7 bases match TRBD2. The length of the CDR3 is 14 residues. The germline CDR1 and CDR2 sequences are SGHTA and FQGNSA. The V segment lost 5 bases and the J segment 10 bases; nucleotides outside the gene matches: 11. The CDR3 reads CASSPTSVRGEQFF. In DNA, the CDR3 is TGTGCCAGCAGCCCAACTAGCGTCCGCGGGGAGCAGTTCTTC.

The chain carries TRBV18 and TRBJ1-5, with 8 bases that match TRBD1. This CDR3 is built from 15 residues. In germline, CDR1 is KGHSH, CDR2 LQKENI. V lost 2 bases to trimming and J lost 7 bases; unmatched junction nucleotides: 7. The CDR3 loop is CASSPETGARQPQHF. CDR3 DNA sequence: TGTGCCAGCTCACCAGAGACAGGGGCGCGGCAGCCCCAGCATTTT.

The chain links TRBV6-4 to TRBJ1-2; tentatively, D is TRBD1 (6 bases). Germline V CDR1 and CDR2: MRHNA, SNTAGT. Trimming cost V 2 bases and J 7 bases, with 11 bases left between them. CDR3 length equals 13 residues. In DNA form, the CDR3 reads TGTGCCAGCAGTGACCCGACAGGACGTGGCTACACCTTC. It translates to CASSDPTGRGYTF.

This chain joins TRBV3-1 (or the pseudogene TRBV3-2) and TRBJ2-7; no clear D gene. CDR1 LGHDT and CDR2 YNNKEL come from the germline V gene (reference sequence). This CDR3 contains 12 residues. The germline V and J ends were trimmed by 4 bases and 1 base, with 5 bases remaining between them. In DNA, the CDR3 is TGTGCCAGCAGCCTGTCGTCCTACGAGCAGTACTTC. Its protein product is CASSLSSYEQYF.

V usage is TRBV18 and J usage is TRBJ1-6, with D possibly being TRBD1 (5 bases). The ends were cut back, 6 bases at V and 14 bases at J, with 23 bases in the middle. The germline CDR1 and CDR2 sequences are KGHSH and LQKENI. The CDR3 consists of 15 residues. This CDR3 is CASSSDKGVAVALHF. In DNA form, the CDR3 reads TGTGCCAGCTCTTCGGACAAAGGGGTCGCAGTGGCCCTCCACTTT.

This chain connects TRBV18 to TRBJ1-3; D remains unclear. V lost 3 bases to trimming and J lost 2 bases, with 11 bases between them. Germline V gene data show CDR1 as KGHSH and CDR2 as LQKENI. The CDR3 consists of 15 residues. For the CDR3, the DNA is TGTGCCAGCTCACCGTTAAGGAGTGCTGGAAACACCATATATTTT. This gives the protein CASSPLRSAGNTIYF.

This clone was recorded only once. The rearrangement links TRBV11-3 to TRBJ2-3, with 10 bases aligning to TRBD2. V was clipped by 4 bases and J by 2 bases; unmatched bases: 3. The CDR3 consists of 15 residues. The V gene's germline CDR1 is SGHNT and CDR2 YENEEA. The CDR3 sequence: CASSSGTSDTDTQYF. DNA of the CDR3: TGTGCCAGCAGCTCCGGGACTAGCGACACAGATACGCAGTATTTT.

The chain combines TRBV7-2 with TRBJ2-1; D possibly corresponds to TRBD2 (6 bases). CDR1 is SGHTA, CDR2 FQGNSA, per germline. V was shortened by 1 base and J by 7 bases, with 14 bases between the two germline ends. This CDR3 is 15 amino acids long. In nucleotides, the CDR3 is TGTGCCAGCAGCTTAGGTCCGGGAGCGAAGAATGAGCAGTTCTTC. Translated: CASSLGPGAKNEQFF. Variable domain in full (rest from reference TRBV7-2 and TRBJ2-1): GAGVSQSPSNKVTEKGKDVELRCDPISGHTALYWYRQSLGQGLEFLIYFQGNSAPDKSGLPSDRFSAERTGGSVSTLTIQRTQQEDSAVYLCASSLGPGAKNEQFFGPGTRLTVL.

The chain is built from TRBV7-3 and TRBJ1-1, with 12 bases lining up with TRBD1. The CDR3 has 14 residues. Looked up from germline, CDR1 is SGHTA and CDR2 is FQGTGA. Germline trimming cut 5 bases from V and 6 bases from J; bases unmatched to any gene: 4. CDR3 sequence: CASSKGQGAAEAFF. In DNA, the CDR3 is TGTGCCAGCAGCAAGGGACAGGGGGCGGCTGAAGCTTTCTTT.

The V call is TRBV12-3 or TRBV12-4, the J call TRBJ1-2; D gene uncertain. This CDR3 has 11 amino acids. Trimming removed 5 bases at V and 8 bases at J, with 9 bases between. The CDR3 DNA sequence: TGTGCCAGCAGTCCTTCCTTAGGCTACACCTTC. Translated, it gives CASSPSLGYTF.

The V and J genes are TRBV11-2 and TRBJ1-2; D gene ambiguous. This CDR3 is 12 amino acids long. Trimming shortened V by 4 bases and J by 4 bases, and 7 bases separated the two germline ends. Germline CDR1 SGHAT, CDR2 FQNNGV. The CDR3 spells CASSSAIYGYTF. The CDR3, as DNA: TGTGCCAGCAGCTCAGCGATCTATGGCTACACCTTC.

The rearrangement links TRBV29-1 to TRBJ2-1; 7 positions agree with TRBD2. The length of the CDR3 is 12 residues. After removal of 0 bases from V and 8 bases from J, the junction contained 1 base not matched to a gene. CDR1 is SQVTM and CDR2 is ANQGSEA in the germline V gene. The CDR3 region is CSVEDRGDEQFF. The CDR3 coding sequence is TGCAGCGTTGAAGATCGGGGGGATGAGCAGTTCTTC.

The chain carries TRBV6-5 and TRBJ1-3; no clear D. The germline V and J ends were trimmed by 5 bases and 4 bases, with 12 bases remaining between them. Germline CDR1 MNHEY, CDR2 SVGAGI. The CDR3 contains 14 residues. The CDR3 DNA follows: TGTGCCAGCAGTCCGGAGGCGTCCGGAAACACCATATATTTT. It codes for CASSPEASGNTIYF.